The rows below give T cell receptor beta chains drawn from one sample of a study of T cell changes during pregnancy in multiple sclerosis. The data were produced by immunoSEQ multiplex PCR, yet TCRdb's version contains in-frame clones alone and is incomplete. The table lists fewer than 65,000 clones, 90% to 95% of them singletons. This specimen consisted of peripheral blood, obtained in the third trimester of pregnancy. These receptors all stem from a female donor in good health, enrolled as a control in a pregnancy study. Both conserved end residues are part of each CDR3.

V gene: TRBV9; J gene: TRBJ1-2; CDR3 protein: CASSVVDRNYGYTF
V gene: TRBV6-4; J gene: TRBJ2-2; CDR3 protein: CASSETGPTGELFF
V gene: TRBV7-9; J gene: TRBJ1-1; CDR3 protein: CASSSSMNTEAFF
V gene: TRBV20-1; J gene: TRBJ2-1; CDR3 protein: CSARRLAEQFF
V gene: TRBV19; J gene: TRBJ2-2; CDR3 protein: CASSIVDRVNTGELFF
V gene: TRBV29-1; J gene: TRBJ2-3; CDR3 protein: CSVVGGRNFPVTDTQYF
V gene: TRBV5-4; J gene: TRBJ1-2; CDR3 protein: CASSGDRGPNTF
V gene: TRBV2; J gene: TRBJ1-5; CDR3 protein: CASSHRDSYQPQHF
V gene: TRBV10-3; J gene: TRBJ1-5; CDR3 protein: CAISEGGNNQPQHF
V gene: TRBV19; J gene: TRBJ1-2; CDR3 protein: CASSMPRGQAQTNYGYTF
V gene: TRBV9; J gene: TRBJ2-1; CDR3 protein: CASSVSQVTSEQFF
V gene: TRBV5-4; J gene: TRBJ2-2; CDR3 protein: CASSLSPSTGELFF
V gene: TRBV4-1; J gene: TRBJ2-5; CDR3 protein: CASSQGAGGFYLGETQYF
V gene: TRBV10-3; J gene: TRBJ1-2; CDR3 protein: CAISGAGQNYGYTF
V gene: TRBV19; J gene: TRBJ1-5; CDR3 protein: CASWDSPYQPQHF
V gene: TRBV27; J gene: TRBJ2-2; CDR3 protein: CASSNPGQIAGELFF
V gene: TRBV28; J gene: TRBJ1-5; CDR3 protein: CASRGLGGNQPQHF
V gene: TRBV27; J gene: TRBJ2-2; CDR3 protein: CASATSPGELFF
V gene: TRBV10-3; J gene: TRBJ1-4; CDR3 protein: CAISERWGGANEKLFF
V gene: TRBV7-9; J gene: TRBJ2-5; CDR3 protein: CASSSGRAGETQYF
V gene: TRBV6-5; J gene: TRBJ1-1; CDR3 protein: CASSGIFSEAFF
V gene: TRBV7-2; J gene: TRBJ2-3; CDR3 protein: CASSFNQRGDTQYF
V gene: TRBV29-1; J gene: TRBJ1-2; CDR3 protein: CSVPKFLGGGDRGLGYGYTF
V gene: TRBV2; J gene: TRBJ1-4; CDR3 protein: CASRPGGLNEKLFF
V gene: TRBV10-3; J gene: TRBJ2-2; CDR3 protein: CAISEAQAPNTGELFF
V gene: TRBV7-9; J gene: TRBJ2-3; CDR3 protein: CASSRLGQHLNTQYF
V gene: TRBV28; J gene: TRBJ2-6; CDR3 protein: CASSPSQGKGDSGANVLTF
V gene: TRBV5-6; J gene: TRBJ2-7; CDR3 protein: CASSPRDRGGYEQYF
V gene: TRBV5-1; J gene: TRBJ2-3; CDR3 protein: CASSLQGSVGTDTQYF
V gene: TRBV2; J gene: TRBJ1-4; CDR3 protein: CATSRDRRNEKLFF
V gene: TRBV5-6; J gene: TRBJ2-2; CDR3 protein: CASSLVWRGPNTGELFF
V gene: TRBV30; J gene: TRBJ2-7; CDR3 protein: CAWSSGLVASEQYF
V gene: TRBV28; J gene: TRBJ2-1; CDR3 protein: CASMDTVAYNEQFF
V gene: TRBV5-1; J gene: TRBJ2-7; CDR3 protein: CASSWGTFSRPDLYEQYF
V gene: TRBV10-3; J gene: TRBJ1-1; CDR3 protein: CAISGETEAFF
V gene: TRBV6-5; J gene: TRBJ2-7; CDR3 protein: CASSRGPDEQYF
V gene: TRBV29-1; J gene: TRBJ2-5; CDR3 protein: CSVTPARGSQETQYF
V gene: TRBV7-8; J gene: TRBJ2-2; CDR3 protein: CASSLPWSENTGELFF
V gene: TRBV2; J gene: TRBJ2-3; CDR3 protein: CASSLDPGGTDTQYF
V gene: TRBV10-3; J gene: TRBJ1-1; CDR3 protein: CAITAGGSEAFF
V gene: TRBV5-4; J gene: TRBJ2-7; CDR3 protein: CASSLAGVSYEQYF
V gene: TRBV19; J gene: TRBJ2-5; CDR3 protein: CASMKEDHVQETQYF
V gene: TRBV7-9; J gene: TRBJ2-7; CDR3 protein: CASSRGQGGEQYF
V gene: TRBV27; J gene: TRBJ2-7; CDR3 protein: CASSSNSGNYEQYF
V gene: TRBV6-1; J gene: TRBJ1-2; CDR3 protein: CASSEDLTRGYTF
V gene: TRBV10-2; J gene: TRBJ2-1; CDR3 protein: CASSPLSYNEQFF
V gene: TRBV5-8; J gene: TRBJ2-1; CDR3 protein: CASSSGSLYNEQFF
V gene: TRBV6-1; J gene: TRBJ1-2; CDR3 protein: CASSEPRGAVYGYTF
V gene: TRBV27; J gene: TRBJ2-3; CDR3 protein: CASSLVGRRSDTQYF
V gene: TRBV13; J gene: TRBJ2-5; CDR3 protein: CASSSRDRGQQETQYF
V gene: TRBV4-1; J gene: TRBJ2-3; CDR3 protein: CASSLLATDTQYF
V gene: TRBV28; J gene: TRBJ2-5; CDR3 protein: CASSWGGEETQYF
V gene: TRBV19; J gene: TRBJ2-5; CDR3 protein: CASSIFRGTANQETQYF
V gene: TRBV4-1; J gene: TRBJ2-7; CDR3 protein: CASSPVGGAYEQYF
V gene: TRBV7-9; J gene: TRBJ2-1; CDR3 protein: CASRGTSGTDNEQFF
V gene: TRBV29-1; J gene: TRBJ2-5; CDR3 protein: CSTRDLAGTQYF
V gene: TRBV27; J gene: TRBJ1-2; CDR3 protein: CASRPRLGGYGYTF